This T cell receptor (beta chain) is drawn from a study of T cells after yellow fever vaccination. This clonotype was picked up many times. Germline V gene data show CDR1 as SEHNR and CDR2 as FQNEAQ (reference sequence). The CDR3 length is 14 residues. The V and J ends lost 1 base and 3 bases respectively, with 8 bases between them. One entry per CDR3 protein results from TCRdb running MiXCR on the 5' RACE reads. The sample records 99,000 or so distinct CDR3 sequences, around 5.5% being singletons. The sequences come from CD8+ T cells sorted from PBMCs, collected 10 days after the yellow fever booster vaccination. The source of this sequence is a man aged 18-30 years who received the YFV17D yellow fever vaccine. V usage is TRBV7-9 and J usage is TRBJ2-3, with a possible D match to TRBD2 (6 bases). The DNA for the CDR3 is TGTGCCAGCAGCTTAGGGGGGAGGACAGATACGCAGTATTTT. Its translation is CASSLGGRTDTQYF.